This TCR beta chain was captured in a study of T cell responses to AZD1222 COVID-19 vaccine. Study findings and constraints: Only a handful of AZD1222 recipients, six or seven in all, had baseline seropositivity. The repertoires were collected only after the peak T cell response. Females outnumbered males among donors, who were mostly white British; clonal diversity was possibly underestimated. Rises in breadth and depth of Spike-specific TCRs came after two AZD1222 doses.

The assay was immunoSEQ multiplex PCR, and TCRdb's table has in-frame clones only and misses some. The table lists around 130,000 clones, around nine tenths of them singletons. V lost 2 bases to trimming and J lost 0 bases, with 11 bases between them. Germline V lookup: CDR1 SSHAT, CDR2 FNYEAQ (reference sequence). The CDR3 consists of 16 residues. For this clone: Its specificity is unknown.

The chain carries TRBV7-7 and TRBJ2-1, with D uncertain. This clonotype was sampled from an adult in good health. Source: peripheral blood, taken on day 0 of AZD1222 vaccination. CDR3: CASSLSLVSSYNEQFF. Here the CDR3 DNA reads TGTGCCAGCAGCTTATCTCTGGTTAGCTCCTACAATGAGCAGTTCTTC.